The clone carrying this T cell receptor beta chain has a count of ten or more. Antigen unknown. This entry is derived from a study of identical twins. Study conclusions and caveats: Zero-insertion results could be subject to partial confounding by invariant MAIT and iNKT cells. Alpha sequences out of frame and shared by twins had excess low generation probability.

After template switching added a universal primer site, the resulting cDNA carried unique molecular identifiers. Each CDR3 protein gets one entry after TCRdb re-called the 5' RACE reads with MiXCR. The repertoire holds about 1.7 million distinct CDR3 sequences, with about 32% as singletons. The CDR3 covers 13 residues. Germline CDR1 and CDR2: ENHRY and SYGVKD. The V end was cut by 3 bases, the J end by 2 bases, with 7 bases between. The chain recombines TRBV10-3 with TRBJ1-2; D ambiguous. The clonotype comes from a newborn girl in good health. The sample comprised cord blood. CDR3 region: CAISDTFNYGYTF. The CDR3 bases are TGTGCCATCAGTGATACTTTCAACTATGGCTACACCTTC.